This T cell receptor (beta chain) was retrieved from a study of monozygotic twins with inflammatory bowel disease. Study-wide findings and caveats: Against healthy co-twins, IBD patients had lower TCRbeta diversity (measured by inverse Simpson).

Germline CDR1 and CDR2: KGHSH and LQKENI. The CDR3 is 16 residues long. Every donor provided one blood sample measuring 2.5 ml. Unfractionated whole blood yielded total RNA, and T cells were not sorted. The unique tags termed UMIs, each holding a 6-nucleotide sample barcode, were added by means of template switching. After re-calling the 5' RACE reads, TCRdb lists one entry per CDR3 protein, DNA absent. This listing includes about 380,000 distinct CDR3 sequences. Turning to this clonotype: The antigen is undetermined.

The TCR was taken from a human donor with ulcerative colitis or Crohn's disease, or a healthy co-twin of an affected twin (not recorded which). The rearrangement links TRBV18 to TRBJ1-6. Sequences were obtained from blood. CDR3: CASSLDRSSYNSLLHF.